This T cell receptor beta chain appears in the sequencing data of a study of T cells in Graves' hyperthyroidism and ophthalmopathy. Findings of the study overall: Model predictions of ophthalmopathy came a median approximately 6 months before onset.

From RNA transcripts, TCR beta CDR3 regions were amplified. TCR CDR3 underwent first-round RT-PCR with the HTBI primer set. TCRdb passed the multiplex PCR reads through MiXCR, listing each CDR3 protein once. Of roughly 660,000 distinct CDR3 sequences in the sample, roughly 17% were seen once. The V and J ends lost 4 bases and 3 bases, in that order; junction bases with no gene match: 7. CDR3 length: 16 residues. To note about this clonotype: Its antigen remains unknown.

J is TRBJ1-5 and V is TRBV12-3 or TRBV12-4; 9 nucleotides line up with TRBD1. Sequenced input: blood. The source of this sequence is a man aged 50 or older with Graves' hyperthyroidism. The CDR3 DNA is TGTGCCAGCAGTTCCGGACAGGGGACCCTCAATCAGCCCCAGCATTTT. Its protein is CASSSGQGTLNQPQHF.